This TCR beta chain is drawn from a study of shared clonotypes between healthy human individuals. Whole-study results and caveats: In a handful of donors, about 5% of naive CD4 clonotypes appeared in common. Some clonotypes were shared by all four sorted-subset donors, while others were not shared. The non-shared ones had lower generation probabilities than the shared ones.

Per the original methods: ImmunoSEQ output lacked quality scores and full-length reads, limiting matched filtering. This table comes from immunoSEQ multiplex PCR, and its TCRdb copy is limited to in-frame clones, with some not included. The V and J calls and clone size come from that table; D and trimming were worked out from the DNA. The sample has about 2.4 million clones, approximately 93% seen once. The table lists this clone with a few counts. Its cognate antigen is unknown. The junction differs from germline at one of its ends, possibly a read error. The clonotype originates from a man between 18 and 35 years old in good health. Some clones in this sample may be carry-over from other donors' samples. The sequencing input was naive CD4+ T cells from PBMCs. Specified subset: CD45RA+ positively selected.

CDR3 amino acids: CASSEVVQGTPDF. The CDR3 region has the DNA TGTGCCAGCAGTGAAGTTGTGCAGGGTACCCCAGATTTT. The V gene is TRBV6-1, the J gene TRBJ1-3, with D perhaps matching TRBD1 (5 bases). The CDR3 runs 13 residues. Germline assignment: CDR1 MNHNS and CDR2 SASEGT.